A selection of T cell receptor beta chains follows, all from one sample in a study of blood T cells in healthy people across ages. TCRdb recomputed calls from the 5' RACE reads with MiXCR, one row per CDR3 protein. The table has 720,000 or so distinct CDR3 sequences, around 38% seen once; the top ten hold 30%. The sequencing input was blood. These receptors were taken from an elderly man in good health. CDR3s leave out the opening cysteine and the closing phenylalanine or tryptophan. Fields, in order: D gene, V gene, J gene, CDR3 protein. The D gene is left open where the match is weak.

>.|TRBV20-1|TRBJ1-3
SARDTTSSGNTIY
>.|TRBV4-3|TRBJ2-1
ASSKALYGGQTSYNEQF
>.|TRBV9|TRBJ2-1
ASGGHGNEQF
>.|TRBV4-2|TRBJ2-3
ASSQPVLQGTDTQY
>.|TRBV7-8|TRBJ2-7
ASSSQTRGEQY
>.|TRBV2|TRBJ1-1
ASRVTGTNTEAF
>TRBD2|TRBV27|TRBJ2-5
ASSLRTSGGVSEQY
>TRBD1|TRBV7-2|TRBJ1-1
ASSSVTGGGSEAF
>.|TRBV6-5|TRBJ2-7
ASRPGLAYEQY
>.|TRBV7-2|TRBJ2-2
ASSGRQSRELF
>TRBD1|TRBV20-1|TRBJ1-2
SAIDRGGYGYT
>.|TRBV7-8|TRBJ2-3
ASSLLRTTLYTQY
>TRBD2|TRBV19|TRBJ2-3
ASSSAGTKLTDTQY
>.|TRBV20-1|TRBJ1-4
SASFGTAEKLF
>TRBD2|TRBV7-8|TRBJ2-7
ASSLPAGETYEQY
>.|TRBV21-1|TRBJ2-3
ASSKEATATDTQY
>.|TRBV7-2|TRBJ1-1
ASSLARTETEAF
>TRBD2|TRBV5-1|TRBJ2-3
ASSIGLAGAPSTDTQY
>TRBD1|TRBV4-3|TRBJ2-7
ASSRLAGQGAYEQY
>.|TRBV25-1|TRBJ2-3
ASSQDGAPQGDTQY
>.|TRBV7-3|TRBJ1-2
ASSLNFGDGGYT
>.|TRBV9|TRBJ1-2
ASSSGLGAANYGYT
>TRBD2|TRBV6-6|TRBJ2-5
ASSYGLAGGFVETQY
>TRBD1|TRBV7-2|TRBJ1-5
ASSTMDRGLSNQPQH
>.|TRBV7-2|TRBJ2-7
ASSLGSGRPYEQY
>.|TRBV29-1|TRBJ2-5
SGGLVGVQETQY
>.|TRBV7-2|.
ASSLVGRERDNEQY
>TRBD1|TRBV20-1|TRBJ2-3
SATDRGDTQY
>TRBD2|TRBV20-1|TRBJ2-1
SATFSGIDYNEQF
>TRBD2|TRBV5-1|TRBJ2-1
ASSLGPASGSSYNEQF
>.|TRBV29-1|TRBJ2-7
SVTEAYEQY
>.|TRBV20-1|TRBJ1-4
SASVGPNNEKLF
>TRBD1|TRBV4-2|TRBJ2-2
ASSQQLPGQGTGELF
>TRBD2|TRBV11-2|TRBJ2-3
ASSLRFSSGGSSTDTQY
>.|TRBV20-1|TRBJ2-3
SARDQRGIGNSYTQY
>TRBD1|TRBV7-2|TRBJ2-1
ASSSAGTGYNEQF
>TRBD2|TRBV29-1|TRBJ2-1
SVGGLRGTSGRVYNEQF
>TRBD1|TRBV10-3|TRBJ1-5
AITDRENQPQH
>.|TRBV20-1|TRBJ2-1
SAQTLPGQF